This T cell receptor beta chain was obtained from a study of blood T cells in healthy people across ages. PCR was performed a second time for about 7 to 12 cycles using a sample-barcoded 5' primer and a J-beta primer mix. TCRdb analysed the 5' RACE reads with MiXCR anew, one entry per CDR3 protein. The sample yields roughly 1,700,000 distinct CDR3 sequences, 28% seen once. This clonotype was recorded a few times. Its antigen is still unknown. V dropped 0 bases and J dropped 6; count of bases not matched to a gene: 3. The germline CDR1 and CDR2 sequences are MRHNA and SNTAGT. The CDR3 is 14 residues long. Samples each had at least 6 micrograms of total RNA extracted. Regarding the study as a whole: It was found that TCR beta diversity correlated strongly with the percentage of naive T cells. Age showed a roughly linear inverse relationship with TCR beta diversity per million T cells.

The clonotype was recovered from a woman aged 25 to 39 in good health. Sequencing was carried out using blood. This rearrangement joins TRBV6-4 to TRBJ1-1; 8 positions agree with TRBD1. CDR3 sequence: CASSDSTGASEAFF. Here the CDR3 DNA reads TGTGCCAGCAGTGACTCGACAGGGGCCTCTGAAGCTTTCTTT.